The entry that follows covers one TCR beta chain sequence. This specimen belongs to a study of cytomegalovirus exposure and HLA in healthy donors. It was with 60 Vbeta and 13 Jbeta primers that the PCR ran. The table came from immunoSEQ multiplex PCR; TCRdb's copy has only in-frame clones and leaves some out. This table holds approximately 150,000 clones, approximately 88% found once. Trimming shortened V by 0 bases and J by 4 bases, and 7 bases separated the two germline ends. The germline CDR1 and CDR2 sequences are MNHEY and SMNVEV (reference sequence). There are 13 residues in the CDR3. What was sequenced was PBMCs. The V and J genes are TRBV27 and TRBJ2-7, with D possibly TRBD2 on 5 matching bases. This receptor was identified in a man aged 25 to 40 in good health and CMV-seronegative. The CDR3 coding sequence is TGTGCCAGCAGTTTATCGAGGGCATACGAGCAGTACTTC. Its protein is CASSLSRAYEQYF.